This T cell receptor beta chain was captured by sequencing in a study of cytomegalovirus exposure and HLA in healthy donors. The study, taken as a whole, reports: A later analysis found that most CMV-associated TCR beta chains appeared HLA-restricted. In an earlier analysis, most TCR beta V segments were productive about 90% or about 30% of the time. Sequencing likely produced, as an artifact, a cluster of highly shared sequence variants.

A remark on this clone: The antigen is undetermined.

This CDR3 has 15 amino acids. The junction had 3 bases not matched to a gene; V was cut back by 4 bases and J by 4 bases. Germline V gene data show CDR1 as MNHNS and CDR2 as SASEGT. PCR employed 60 Vbeta and 13 Jbeta primers. Under the authors' procedure: Unique TCR beta chains totaled some 80 million in a later count, with around 12 million of them shared. TCRdb's copy holds only in-frame clones and misses some; the assay was immunoSEQ multiplex PCR. V and J calls and clone size follow that table, whereas D and trimming were derived from the DNA. The top ten clones hold over 0.95% of a sample with around 150,000 clones, roughly 85% of them seen once.

This receptor was identified in a woman aged 45-59 years in good health and CMV-seropositive. This chain links TRBV6-1 with TRBJ2-2; 10 bases fit TRBD2. Sequenced sample: PBMCs. The CDR3 sequence is CASSGLAGGTGELFF. The CDR3 bases are TGTGCCAGCAGTGGACTAGCGGGTGGCACCGGGGAGCTGTTTTTT.